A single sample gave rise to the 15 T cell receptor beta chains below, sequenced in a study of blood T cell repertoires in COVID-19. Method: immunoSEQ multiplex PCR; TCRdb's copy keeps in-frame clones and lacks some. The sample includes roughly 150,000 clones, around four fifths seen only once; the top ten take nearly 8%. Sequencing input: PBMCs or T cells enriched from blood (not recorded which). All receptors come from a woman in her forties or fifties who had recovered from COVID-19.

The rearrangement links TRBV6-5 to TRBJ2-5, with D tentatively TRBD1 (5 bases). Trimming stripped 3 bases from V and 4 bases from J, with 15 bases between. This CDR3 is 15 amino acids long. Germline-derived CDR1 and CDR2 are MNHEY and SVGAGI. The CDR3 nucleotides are TGTGCCAGCAGTTATGGGGCGAACAGGAGAGAGACCCAGTACTTC. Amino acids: CASSYGANRRETQYF.

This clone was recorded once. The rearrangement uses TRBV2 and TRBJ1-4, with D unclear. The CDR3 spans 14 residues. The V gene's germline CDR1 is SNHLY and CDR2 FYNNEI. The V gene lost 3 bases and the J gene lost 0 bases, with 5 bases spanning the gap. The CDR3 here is CASSDRTTNEKLFF. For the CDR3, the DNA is TGTGCCAGCAGTGACAGGACAACTAATGAAAAACTGTTTTTT.

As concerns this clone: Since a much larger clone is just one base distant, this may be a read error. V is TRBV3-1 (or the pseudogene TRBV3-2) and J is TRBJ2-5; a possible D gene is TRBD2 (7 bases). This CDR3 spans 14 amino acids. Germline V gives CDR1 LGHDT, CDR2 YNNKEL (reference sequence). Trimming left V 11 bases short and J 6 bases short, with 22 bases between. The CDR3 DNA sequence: TGTGCCCGCACCCAAGGGAGGGGGGGGCAGACCCAGTACTTC. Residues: CARTQGRGGQTQYF.

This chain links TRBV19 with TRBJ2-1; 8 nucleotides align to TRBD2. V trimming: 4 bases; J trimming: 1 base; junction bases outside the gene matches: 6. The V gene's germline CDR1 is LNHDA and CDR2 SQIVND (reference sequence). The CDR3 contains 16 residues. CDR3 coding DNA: TGTGCCAGTAGTAGGCGCTCTAGCGGGTCCTACAATGAGCAGTTCTTC. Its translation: CASSRRSSGSYNEQFF.

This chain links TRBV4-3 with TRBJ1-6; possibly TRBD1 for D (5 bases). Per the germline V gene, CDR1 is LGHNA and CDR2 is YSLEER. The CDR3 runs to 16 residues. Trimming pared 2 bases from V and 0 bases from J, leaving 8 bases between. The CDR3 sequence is CASSQRGSSYNSPLHF. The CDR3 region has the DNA TGCGCCAGCAGCCAACGGGGGAGCTCCTATAATTCACCCCTCCACTTT.

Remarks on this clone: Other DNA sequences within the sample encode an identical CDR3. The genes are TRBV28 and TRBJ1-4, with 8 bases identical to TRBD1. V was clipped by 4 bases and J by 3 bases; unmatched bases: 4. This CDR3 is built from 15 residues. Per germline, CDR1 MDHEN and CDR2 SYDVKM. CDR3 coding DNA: TGTGCCAGCAGTTCCCCACAGGGGGCTAATGAAAAACTGTTTTTT. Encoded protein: CASSSPQGANEKLFF.

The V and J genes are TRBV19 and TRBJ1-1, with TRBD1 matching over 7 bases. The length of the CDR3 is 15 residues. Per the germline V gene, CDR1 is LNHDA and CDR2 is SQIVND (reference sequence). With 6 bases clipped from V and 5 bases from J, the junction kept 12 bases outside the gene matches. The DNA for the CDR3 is TGTGCCAGTAGCCCAGGGGGTTTCCCCTGGACTGAAGCTTTCTTT. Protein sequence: CASSPGGFPWTEAFF.

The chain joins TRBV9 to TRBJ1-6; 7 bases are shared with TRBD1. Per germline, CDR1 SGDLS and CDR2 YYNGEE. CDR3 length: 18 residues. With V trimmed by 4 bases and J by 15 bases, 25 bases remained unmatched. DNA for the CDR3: TGTGCCAGCAGCCAAGACCCCCGTCGGGGACAGCAGAGATCAGACCTCCACTTT. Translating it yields CASSQDPRRGQQRSDLHF.

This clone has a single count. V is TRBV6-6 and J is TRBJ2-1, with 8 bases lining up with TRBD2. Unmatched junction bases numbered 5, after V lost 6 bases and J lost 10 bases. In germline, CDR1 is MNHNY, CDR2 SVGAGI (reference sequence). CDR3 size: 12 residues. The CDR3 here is CASRPSGREQFF. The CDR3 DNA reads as TGTGCCAGCAGACCTAGCGGGCGAGAGCAGTTCTTC.

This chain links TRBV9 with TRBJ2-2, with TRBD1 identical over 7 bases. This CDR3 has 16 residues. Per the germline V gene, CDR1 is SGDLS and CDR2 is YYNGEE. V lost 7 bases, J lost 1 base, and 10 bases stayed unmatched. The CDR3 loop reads CASSTRQGWNTGELFF. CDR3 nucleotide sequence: TGTGCCAGCTCAACCCGACAGGGCTGGAACACCGGGGAGCTGTTTTTT.

The CDR3 nucleotides are TGTGCCAGCAGCTTGTTTGGAGTAGGGGGCGCTGATAGGGCTTTCTTT. The encoded protein is CASSLFGVGGADRAFF. The rearrangement links TRBV5-4 to TRBJ1-1; 7 bases map to TRBD1. The CDR3 is 16 residues long. Germline V CDR1 and CDR2: SGHNT, YYREEE (reference sequence). Germline trimming cut 1 base from V and 11 bases from J; bases unmatched to any gene: 17.

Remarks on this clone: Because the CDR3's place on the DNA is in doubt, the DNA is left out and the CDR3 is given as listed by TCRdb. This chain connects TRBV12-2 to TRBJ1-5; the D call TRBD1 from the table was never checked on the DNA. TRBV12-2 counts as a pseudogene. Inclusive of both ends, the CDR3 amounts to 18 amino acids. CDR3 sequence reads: CASRFILFGQGTNQPQHF.

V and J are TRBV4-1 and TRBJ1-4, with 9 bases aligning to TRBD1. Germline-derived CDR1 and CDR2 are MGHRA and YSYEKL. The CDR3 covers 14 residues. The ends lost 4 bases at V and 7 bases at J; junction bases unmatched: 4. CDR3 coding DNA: TGCGCCAGCAGCCTGGGACAGGGAGGTGAAAAACTGTTTTTT. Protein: CASSLGQGGEKLFF.

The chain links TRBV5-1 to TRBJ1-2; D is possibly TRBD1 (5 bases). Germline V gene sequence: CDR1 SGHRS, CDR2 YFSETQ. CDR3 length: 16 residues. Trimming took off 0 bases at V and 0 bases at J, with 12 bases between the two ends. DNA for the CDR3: TGCGCCAGCAGCTTGGACAGGCCCAACTCTAACTATGGCTACACCTTC. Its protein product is CASSLDRPNSNYGYTF.

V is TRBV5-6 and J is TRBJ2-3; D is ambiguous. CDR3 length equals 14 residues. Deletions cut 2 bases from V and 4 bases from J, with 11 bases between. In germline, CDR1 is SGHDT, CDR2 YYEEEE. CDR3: CASSFEAFADTQYF. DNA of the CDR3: TGTGCCAGCAGCTTTGAGGCTTTCGCAGATACGCAGTATTTT.